Listed below are T cell receptor beta chains from one sample, sequenced in a study of cytomegalovirus exposure and HLA in healthy donors. Libraries were prepared by immunoSEQ multiplex PCR; TCRdb keeps only in-frame clonotypes and omits some of them. The data show 100,000 to 150,000 clones, with around four fifths seen just once and over 4.5% held by the top ten. The sample comprised PBMCs. These receptor sequences come from a woman in her thirties or forties in good health and CMV-seropositive. Each CDR3 is given without its conserved first and last residue.

V gene	J gene	CDR3 protein
TRBV9	TRBJ2-2	ASSPWGDTGELF
TRBV5-1	TRBJ2-1	ASSSGLAGYNEQF
TRBV5-1	TRBJ1-2	ASSPGTGVENYGYT
TRBV10-3	TRBJ2-1	AIRLDRSRGSYNEQF
TRBV29-1	NA	SVEGASGSYEQY
TRBV19	TRBJ1-6	ASSSNRDSPLH
TRBV27	TRBJ1-5	ASSNRGQAQPQH
TRBV18	TRBJ2-5	ASSNSLVGETQY
TRBV5-1	TRBJ1-3	ASSRTGVNSGNTIY
TRBV19	TRBJ2-2	ASRPLENTGELF
TRBV4-2	TRBJ2-1	ASSLWTGSYNEQF
TRBV30	TRBJ1-2	AWSPGTNNGYT
TRBV7-8	TRBJ2-6	ASSHRGTGGAGANVLT
TRBV5-4	TRBJ2-3	ASSLEVAGAGADTQY
TRBV27	TRBJ2-2	ASGLPGLAGTGELF
TRBV6-4	TRBJ2-2	ASSYFTQGLYTGELF
TRBV5-4	TRBJ2-1	ASRTGGQAGEQF
TRBV7-2	TRBJ1-1	ASSLSQGTSSEAF
TRBV27	TRBJ1-5	ASSFSSNQPQH
TRBV4-2	TRBJ2-1	ASSLSGTVSYNEQF
TRBV11-3	TRBJ2-3	ASSSLAGGTQY
TRBV6-4	TRBJ1-2	ASSEVASGARSGYT
TRBV19	TRBJ2-1	ASSMGGRINEQF
TRBV19	TRBJ2-1	ASNSAKGVAYNEQF
TRBV25-1	TRBJ2-1	ASRYSSGVNEQF
TRBV5-1	TRBJ2-2	ASSLNTGGKGSTGELF
TRBV4-2	TRBJ2-5	ASSHPSATGLETQY
TRBV2	TRBJ2-1	ASSLYYRTSGTSSYNEQF
TRBV5-1	TRBJ2-3	ASTFPQGSGTDTQY